This TCR beta chain is from a study of chemoradiotherapy in HPV16-positive cancers. TCRdb keeps only in-frame clones here, not all; method: immunoSEQ multiplex PCR. The sample shows more than 10,000 clones, about 65% of them seen only once. The specimen was taken from a patient who underwent chemoradiotherapy. The TCR comes from a human donor with HPV-associated anogenital cancer.

The CDR3 nucleotides read TGTGCCAGCAACGAAGCCGGGACTCGGCCCTACGAGCAGTACTTC. Translating gives CASNEAGTRPYEQYF. The V and J genes are TRBV5-6 and TRBJ2-7; TRBD2 is a possible D gene (6 bases). V was clipped by 6 bases and J by 2 bases, with 18 bases between them. The germline gives CDR1 SGHDT, CDR2 YYEEEE. This CDR3 comprises 15 residues.